This T cell receptor (beta chain) comes out of a study of vaccination and CD4 T cells after COVID-19. Study-wide context: A median of around 70 days (range 14 to 241) separated dose two from the taking of post-vaccine samples. Overlapping spike peptides of SARS-CoV-2, HCoV-NL63, HCoV-OC43 and HCoV-229E stimulated the cells. Researchers treated control cultures with a CEFX pool, an HIV-1 Nef pool, or no peptide.

In the case of this clonotype: The antigen is unknown.

The treatment: approximately 9-day PBMC culture with coronavirus spike peptide pools or control peptides (ViraFEST assay). Scientists ran DNA taken from cultured CD4+ T cells through the Oncomine TCR Beta short-read assay for sequencing. A single record per CDR3 protein comes from TCRdb applying MiXCR to the PCR reads. This table has about 18,000 distinct CDR3 sequences, roughly half appearing once. Sequenced sample: CD4+ T cells from blood, cultured in vitro. The sequence was obtained from a human donor who had recovered from COVID-19.

The CDR3 DNA is TGCAGCGTCGCTAGGGACAGGGGAACTGAAGCTTTCTTT. It is translated as CSVARDRGTEAFF. The chain employs TRBV29-1 and TRBJ1-1, with TRBD1 matching over 10 bases. The CDR3 totals 13 residues. J was trimmed by 5 bases and V by 6 bases; bases with no gene match: 6. CDR1 and CDR2 (germline): SQVTM, ANQGSEA. Full variable domain (remainder filled in from reference TRBV29-1 and TRBJ1-1): SAVISQKPSRDICQRGTSLTIQCQVDSQVTMMFWYRQQPGQSLTLIATANQGSEATYESGFVIDKFPISRPNLTFSTLTVSNMSPEDSSIYLCSVARDRGTEAFFGQGTRLTVV.